The 15 T cell receptor beta chains in this list originate from one sample, sequenced in a study of cytomegalovirus exposure and HLA in healthy donors. Primers included in the PCR were 60 Vbeta and 13 Jbeta primers. The assay was immunoSEQ multiplex PCR, and TCRdb's table has in-frame clones only and misses some. The data contain some 150,000 clones, around 77% of them singletons. Sequencing used PBMCs. The source of these receptors is a female donor in good health and CMV-seronegative.

About this clone: The sample carries other DNA sequences with the same CDR3. CDR3 nucleotides: TGCAGCGTTGCCCCACCGGGAGGGGGATACGAGCAGTACTTC. Its protein is CSVAPPGGGYEQYF. The chain is built from TRBV29-1 and TRBJ2-7, with 8 bases fitting TRBD2. CDR1 is SQVTM and CDR2 is ANQGSEA in the germline V gene. V was clipped by 4 bases and J by 4 bases; unmatched bases: 9. The CDR3 covers 14 residues.

The chain is built from TRBV5-1 and TRBJ2-1; 7 nucleotides match TRBD2. The germline V gene encodes CDR1 SGHRS and CDR2 YFSETQ. V dropped 0 bases and J dropped 3; count of bases not matched to a gene: 9. The CDR3 is 17 residues long. The CDR3 DNA sequence: TGCGCCAGCAGCTTGGGGGCGGGCGAGCGGGGCTACAATGAGCAGTTCTTC. As protein: CASSLGAGERGYNEQFF. The variable domain in full, with the rest retrieved from reference TRBV5-1 and TRBJ2-1, is KAGVTQTPRYLIKTRGQQVTLSCSPISGHRSVSWYQQTPGQGLQFLFEYFSETQRNKGNFPGRFSGRQFSNSRSEMNVSTLELGDSALYLCASSLGAGERGYNEQFFGPGTRLTVL.

The gene calls are TRBV2 and TRBJ2-5, with 11 nucleotides matching TRBD2. Germline lookup yields CDR1 SNHLY and CDR2 FYNNEI. V lost 9 bases to trimming and J lost 3 bases; unmatched junction nucleotides: 3. This CDR3 has 13 amino acids. The CDR3 DNA sequence: TGTGCCAGGACGGGACTAGCGGAAGAGACCCAGTACTTC. Translation: CARTGLAEETQYF.

The chain carries TRBV4-1 and TRBJ2-4, with 8 nucleotides matching TRBD2. This CDR3 is 14 amino acids long. Looked up from germline, CDR1 is MGHRA and CDR2 is YSYEKL. Germline trimming cut 6 bases from V and 6 bases from J; bases unmatched to any gene: 7. CDR3 residues: CASSSTSGPNIQYF. The DNA of the CDR3 is TGCGCCAGCAGTTCCACTAGCGGACCAAACATTCAGTACTTC.

The CDR3 protein is CASRRESSYNEQFF. The CDR3 DNA is TGCGCCAGCAGGCGGGAGAGCTCCTACAATGAGCAGTTCTTC. The chain employs TRBV4-3 and TRBJ2-1; 7 positions match TRBD2. The CDR3 consists of 14 residues. The V segment lost 6 bases and the J segment 0 bases; nucleotides outside the gene matches: 2. Germline V CDR1 and CDR2: LGHNA, YSLEER.

The chain combines TRBV5-6 with TRBJ1-4; the match to TRBD1 covers 10 bases. V was clipped by 2 bases and J by 5 bases; unmatched bases: 3. There are 15 residues in the CDR3. Germline CDR1 SGHDT, CDR2 YYEEEE. The CDR3 loop reads CASSFGTGANEKLFF. CDR3 DNA: TGTGCCAGCAGCTTCGGGACAGGGGCGAATGAAAAACTGTTTTTT.

The V and J genes are TRBV5-1 and TRBJ1-2, with TRBD1 matching 7 bases. With V trimmed by 4 bases and J by 3 bases, 3 bases remained unmatched. Germline values: CDR1 SGHRS, CDR2 YFSETQ. CDR3 length: 13 amino acids. The CDR3 sequence: CASSLTGDYGYTF. The CDR3 DNA reads TGCGCCAGCAGCCTCACAGGGGACTATGGCTACACCTTC.

This clone was observed once. V is TRBV7-6 and J is TRBJ2-7; TRBD1 agrees at 10 bases. Per the germline V gene, CDR1 is SGHVS and CDR2 is FNYEAQ. This CDR3 is built from 16 residues. V was clipped by 1 base and J by 0 bases; unmatched bases: 3. The CDR3 spells CASSLGQGASSYEQYF. The CDR3 region has the DNA TGTGCCAGCAGCTTAGGACAGGGGGCCTCCTCCTACGAGCAGTACTTC.

This rearrangement joins TRBV28 to TRBJ2-7; the D is unclear. The CDR3 totals 16 residues. Trimming left V 4 bases short and J 6 bases short, with 22 bases between. Germline V gene sequence: CDR1 MDHEN, CDR2 SYDVKM. The DNA of the CDR3 is TGTGCCAGCAGTTCCGCTTATTTTGTTACTTTTGGCGAGCAGTACTTC. Translated: CASSSAYFVTFGEQYF.

The V call is TRBV5-6, the J call TRBJ2-6, with D tentatively TRBD1 (5 bases). Germline V lookup: CDR1 SGHDT, CDR2 YYEEEE. This CDR3 has 16 amino acids. V lost 4 bases to trimming and J lost 0 bases, with 11 bases between them. The CDR3 protein is CASSRQGRSGANVLTF. CDR3 bases: TGTGCCAGCAGCCGCCAGGGTCGCTCTGGGGCCAACGTCCTGACTTTC.

The sample holds one count of this clone. V gene TRBV18 combines with J gene TRBJ2-3; 9 positions match TRBD1. The germline gives CDR1 KGHSH, CDR2 LQKENI. V lost 3 bases to trimming and J lost 6 bases; unmatched junction nucleotides: 10. The CDR3 spans 16 residues. The CDR3 sequence: CASSPWAGQGPDTQYF. DNA of the CDR3: TGTGCCAGCTCACCGTGGGCGGGACAGGGACCGGATACGCAGTATTTT.

This clone was detected only once. The chain combines TRBV18 with TRBJ2-1; 11 nucleotides match TRBD2. The CDR3 runs 15 residues. V gave up 5 bases and J gave up 8 bases; unmatched junction bases: 8. Germline V gene sequence: CDR1 KGHSH, CDR2 LQKENI. The CDR3 DNA sequence: TGTGCCAGCTCAAGACTAGCGGGGACGTCGCATGAGCAGTTCTTC. Translation gives CASSRLAGTSHEQFF.

The chain uses TRBV2 and TRBJ1-2; D unresolved. In germline, CDR1 is SNHLY, CDR2 FYNNEI. V dropped 3 bases and J dropped 5 bases, with 16 bases sitting between them. The CDR3 extends over 15 amino acids. CDR3 amino acids: CASSEVYKNPYGYTF. The CDR3 DNA reads as TGTGCCAGCAGTGAGGTCTATAAGAATCCTTATGGCTACACCTTC.

V and J are TRBV18 and TRBJ2-3; maybe TRBD1 (6 bases). The V gene lost 3 bases and the J gene lost 2 bases, with 9 bases spanning the gap. CDR3 size: 14 residues. CDR1 is KGHSH, CDR2 LQKENI, per germline. The DNA of the CDR3 is TGTGCCAGCTCACCTACAGGGTCCACAGATACGCAGTATTTT. Translating gives CASSPTGSTDTQYF. The full variable domain, completed using reference TRBV18 and TRBJ2-3, is NAGVMQNPRHLVRRRGQEARLRCSPMKGHSHVYWYRQLPEEGLKFMVYLQKENIIDESGMPKERFSAEFPKEGPSILRIQQVVRGDSAAYFCASSPTGSTDTQYFGPGTRLTVL.

The genes are TRBV18 and TRBJ2-5, with unresolved D. CDR3 length: 15 amino acids. The germline CDR1 and CDR2 sequences are KGHSH and LQKENI. The V gene lost 2 bases and the J gene lost 3 bases, with 13 bases spanning the gap. CDR3 region: CASSPGSAAEETQYF. In DNA form, the CDR3 reads TGTGCCAGCTCACCAGGGTCGGCGGCGGAAGAGACCCAGTACTTC.